This TCR beta chain was recovered during a study of beta chain features in type 1 diabetes. Study results and limitations: Whether TCRB rearrangement is influenced by HLA type was left unresolved in this analysis. Amplification by PCR could prefer shorter templates, with the same effect in patients and controls. Moderately but significantly shorter TCRB CDR3s were found in Type 1 diabetes patients in all four CD4+ subsets.

This CDR3 is built from 14 residues. CDR1 is SGHNT and CDR2 is YYREEE in the germline V gene (reference sequence). The junction had 2 bases not matched to a gene; V was cut back by 0 bases and J by 5 bases. TCRB transcripts that were expressed got sequenced, as all of the isolated RNA had been reverse transcribed. Sequenced by immunoSEQ multiplex PCR; TCRdb stores in-frame clones only, minus some. The table includes about 900,000 clones, roughly 16% detected once. This clone occurred a few times. Antigen specificity is unknown. A sort by CD45RO/CCR7/CD25/CD127/CD95/CD27 yielded CD4+ naive, central memory, regulatory and stem cell-like memory cells.

The chain links TRBV5-4 to TRBJ2-3; 8 bases align to TRBD2. Sequencing input: naive CD4+ T cells from blood. The origin of this receptor is a young woman in good health. CDR3 in amino acids: CASSLVLAGDTQYF. The CDR3 DNA is TGTGCCAGCAGCTTGGTGCTAGCGGGAGATACGCAGTATTTT.